This T cell receptor (beta chain) was profiled in a study of T cells in Graves' hyperthyroidism and ophthalmopathy (dated by TCRdb to about 2019). Background for the entire study: Peripheral blood samples were taken at the time of initial diagnosis, prior to any treatment. TCR V-J signatures able to tell the groups apart were searched for in a discovery cohort of approximately 95 patients, of whom around 43 had Graves' ophthalmopathy and 57 had stable Graves' hyperthyroidism. Prospective prediction of ophthalmopathy was tested in an independent validation cohort consisting of 18 hyperthyroidism patients and 17 patients who later progressed to ophthalmopathy. The 75 to 100 discovery patients were randomly split 7:3 into training and test sets. Thyroid tissue and blood T-cell repertoires from several Graves' hyperthyroidism patients were also compared in the study. After sampling, hyperthyroidism patients received methimazole starting at 30 mg daily, and ophthalmopathy patients received high-dose intravenous methylprednisolone. According to the paper, TCR Vbeta CDR3 sequencing was carried out on some 140 peripheral blood samples, which came from under 50 ophthalmopathy, fewer than 80 hyperthyroidism and roughly 17 progressor patients.

Ophthalmopathy patients had moderately to severely active disease, with a Clinical Activity Score of 3 or more, a NOSPECS grade of 4 or more, and a disease duration of less than 3 months. The study excluded patients with uncontrolled infections, other autoimmune diseases, pregnancy or lactation. Clinical symptoms, serum thyroxine and TRAb, thyroid ultrasound, and orbital computed tomography formed the basis for the diagnoses. PBMCs were isolated from about 9.1 ml of fresh peripheral blood by Ficoll-Paque density gradient centrifugation. Trizol reagent was used to extract total RNA, and RNA quality was then checked on an Agilent 2100 Bioanalyzer. This clonotype was seen only a few times. Its target antigen remains unknown. There are no base qualities to consult, and no much larger clone falls within one base. The TCR beta CDR3 regions were amplified from RNA transcripts. A first-round RT-PCR of the TCR CDR3 used the HTBI primer set with the Qiagen OneStep RT-PCR kit. A second multiplex PCR round built the libraries, followed by size selection and purification. Sequencing of the libraries was done on an Illumina HiSeq2000 using paired-end 100 bp reads. Concerning the study's data processing: SOAPnuke was used to process the raw data, throwing out any read that contained adapters or uncalled bases, had a mean Phred below 15, or lacked an exact constant-primer or identifier match. COPE v1.2.5 was used to merge the high-quality paired reads, and each unique nucleotide sequence was defined as a clonotype. MiTCR v1.1 was used to align the clonotypes against IMGT TRBV, TRBD and TRBJ reference segments. Only V-J combinations with frequency above 0.0001, covering about 99% of repertoires, were analysed. A TCS score was defined as the ratio of F50 (clonal expansion) to E x V (chaos), with BLOSUM62-based TCRdist applied between CDR3 peptides within each V-J. Welch's t-statistics and random forest reduced fewer than 600 V-J features to around 14, which were used in a naive Bayes classifier (R e1071). TCRdb itself trimmed the public reads at Q25 with fastp, ran MiXCR and retained productive beta chains. Every CDR3 protein is listed once, alongside the most common genes and DNA of its rows. The V and J calls come from TCRdb's annotation, not from the publication. The sample includes about 270,000 distinct CDR3 sequences, with about 20% observed a single time. The ten largest clones add up to around 60% of the sample.

Study-level results and caveats: Sample size was not statistically predetermined, and investigators were not blinded to group allocation. Blood samples also contained most of the expanded thyroid clonotypes (frequency above 0.001), which suggests that blood repertoires may reflect thyroid immune responses. In validation, progression to ophthalmopathy was predicted by the model with 70.59% sensitivity and nearly 75% specificity, a median of around 6.5 months before onset. Ophthalmopathy was separated from stable hyperthyroidism by a 13 V-J signature model, with around 90% sensitivity and just over 81% specificity obtained in cross-validation and 80%/75% obtained in testing.

From a lookup of the germline V gene, CDR1 and CDR2 are MNHEY and SVGAGI. Trimming costs V 4 bases and J 5 bases, and their ends lie 8 bases apart. The CDR3 runs 13 amino acids, cysteine and phenylalanine included. The retained sequence is limited to the CDR3, 39 bases, with the frame set at the first base. The rearrangement joined TRBV6-5 to TRBJ2-2; the D gene lacks a confident call. The clonotype originates from a man aged 25-45 years with Graves' ophthalmopathy. What was sequenced was blood. The CDR3 region reads CASSSPSTGELFF. The nucleotides are TGTGCCAGCAGTTCACCTTCGACCGGGGAGCTGTTTTTT.